This paragraph reports one T cell receptor beta chain. Its antigen is not identified. This record belongs to a study of CD8 T cells in ankylosing spondylitis. Notes on the study in general: Within ankylosing spondylitis blood, a TCR beta motif made up of seven to nine highly homologous variants appeared to be characteristic.

The authors made TCR beta libraries by quantitative 5'-RACE with molecular barcodes. TCRdb re-analysed the 5' RACE reads in MiXCR, keeping a single row per CDR3 protein. Here the sample spans about 140,000 distinct CDR3 sequences, 8% to 9% being singletons. This CDR3 has 13 amino acids. In germline, CDR1 is SGHTA, CDR2 FQGNSA. With 4 bases removed from V and 4 bases from J, the gap between germline ends came to 9 bases. This clonotype was obtained from a male donor with ankylosing spondylitis. This rearrangement joins TRBV7-2 to TRBJ2-3; D ambiguous. Specimen: synovial fluid, either unsorted or a sorted T cell fraction (not recorded which). The CDR3 sequence is CASSSINSDTQYF. The CDR3 DNA sequence: TGTGCCAGCAGCTCGATAAACTCAGATACGCAGTATTTT.